These T cell receptor beta chains were read from a single sample in a study of blood T cell repertoires in COVID-19. Sequencing used immunoSEQ multiplex PCR; TCRdb keeps in-frame clones, though not all of them. The sample shows about 82,000 clones, approximately 82% of them seen only once. The sample comprised peripheral blood. The receptor source for this set is a woman aged 60-75 years with acute or convalescent COVID-19. CDR3s include the opening cysteine and the closing phenylalanine or tryptophan.

cdr3_aa | j_call | v_call
CASSLGTGAPEAFF | TRBJ1-1 | TRBV6-5
CSARDAGLDQPQHF | TRBJ1-5 | TRBV29-1
CASSLGTGQETQYF | TRBJ2-5 | TRBV5-1
CAIGRQGNEQYF | TRBJ2-7 | TRBV10-3
CASSLSPGGLETQYF | TRBJ2-5 | TRBV5-1
CASSFFAQGNQPQHF | TRBJ1-5 | TRBV7-2
CASSYPGKREKETQYF | TRBJ2-5 | TRBV7-2
CATSKGWGENEAFF | TRBJ1-1 | TRBV24-1
CASSPDRVGRQPQHF | TRBJ1-5 | TRBV27
CASSMVGGGPVGTDTQYF | TRBJ2-3 | TRBV5-5
CSVETSTDTQYF | TRBJ2-3 | TRBV29-1
CASSSGTSGSDEQFF | TRBJ2-1 | TRBV7-9
CASRTLMEAFF | TRBJ1-1 | TRBV25-1
CASSLAGIAGDLDTQYF | TRBJ2-3 | TRBV5-1
CASSSQGVYGYTF | TRBJ1-2 | TRBV7-2
CASSGTTGTGVLTF | TRBJ1-2 | TRBV5-1
CASSQGEGAYEQYF | TRBJ2-7 | TRBV4-3
CASSPDRDSTDTQYF | TRBJ2-3 | TRBV11-2
CAWSPDRVGYGYTF | TRBJ1-2 | TRBV30
CASSIINQPQHF | TRBJ1-5 | TRBV19
CASRVGPLYEQYF | TRBJ2-7 | TRBV2
CASSVGHRGRTEAFF | TRBJ1-1 | TRBV9
CASSNQPSGSSYEQYF | TRBJ2-7 | TRBV5-1
CASSQEPGYSPLHF | TRBJ1-6 | TRBV3-1/TRBV3-2
CSASFVSSYNEQFF | TRBJ2-1 | TRBV20-1
CASSLVPSGRGEQYF | TRBJ2-7 | TRBV7-6
CASSQQGGKNIQYF | TRBJ2-4 | TRBV5-1
CASSPKTGLGGYTF | TRBJ1-2 | TRBV18
CAWSVRETNKQFF | TRBJ2-1 | TRBV30
CSVGGQGNGYTF | TRBJ1-2 | TRBV29-1
CASSFGGPGLQETQYF | TRBJ2-5 | TRBV7-3
CASSLTGERGYTF | TRBJ1-2 | TRBV7-3
CAISASDINYGYTF | TRBJ1-2 | TRBV10-3
CASSPLGTVDSPLHF | TRBJ1-6 | TRBV18
CASSAKGQSNTEAFF | TRBJ1-1 | TRBV25-1